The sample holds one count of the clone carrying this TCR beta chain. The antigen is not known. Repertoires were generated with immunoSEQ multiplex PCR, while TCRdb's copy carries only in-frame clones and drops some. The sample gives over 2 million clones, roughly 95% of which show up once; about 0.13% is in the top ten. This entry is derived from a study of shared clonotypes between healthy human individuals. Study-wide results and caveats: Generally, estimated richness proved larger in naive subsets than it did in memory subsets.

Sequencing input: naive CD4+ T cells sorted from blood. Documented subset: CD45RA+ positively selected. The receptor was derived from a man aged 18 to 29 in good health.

The CDR3 DNA reads TGTGCCAGCAGCTTAGCTGGGACTAGCGGTACCTACGAGCAGTACTTC. Translation gives CASSLAGTSGTYEQYF. The chain combines TRBV11-3 with TRBJ2-7; TRBD2 agrees at 11 bases. The CDR3 is 16 amino acids. Germline V gene lookup returns CDR1 SGHNT and CDR2 YENEEA. V shed 1 base and J 2 bases; nucleotides not matched to a gene: 4.